This T cell receptor beta chain was documented in a study of T cells after posttransplantation cyclophosphamide. A marrow graft followed busulfan-fludarabine conditioning, with cyclophosphamide on days +3 and +4. Study-level findings and limits: Recipient CMV seropositivity and CMV reactivation strongly tracked TRB clonality. Blood and skin or GI T cell repertoires showed limited TRB overlap.

In regard to this clone: Its antigen is unknown.

The V and J ends lost 5 bases and 2 bases, in that order; junction bases with no gene match: 5. Germline-derived CDR1 and CDR2 are SGHNT and YYREEE (reference sequence). This CDR3 has 15 residues. Sequencing used immunoSEQ multiplex PCR; TCRdb keeps in-frame clones, though not all of them. This sample has 750 to 850 clones, with 76% found just once. This sequence joins TRBV5-4 and TRBJ2-7; TRBD2 matches 12 bases. The TCR was taken from a female patient between 30 and 45 years old who received an allogeneic stem cell transplant from a related donor, was CMV-positive, and had no GVHD. The graft donor may account for some of the T cells. The sequencing here drew on CD4+ T cells sorted from blood, taken after an allogeneic stem cell transplant with post-transplant cyclophosphamide. This CDR3 is CASSRASGGAYEQYF. The CDR3 bases are TGTGCCAGCAGTCGGGCTAGCGGGGGGGCCTACGAGCAGTACTTC.